The 23 T cell receptor beta chains given below trace back to one sample, sequenced in a study of T cell responses to AZD1222 COVID-19 vaccine (dated by TCRdb to the early 2020s). In light of the paper, this sample's time point label describes: baseline before first vaccination. The library was produced with the immunoSEQ multiplex PCR assay. In TCRdb, the immuneACCESS table is reduced to in-frame sequences with V and J assigned. These tables do not hold every clone; where another copy was compared, an unresolved V gene accounts for under half, and the others remain unexplained. Present in this sample are approximately 80,000 clones, about 85% of which were seen just once. The ten largest clones capture about 22% of the sample. Here the sequenced sample was peripheral blood, taken on day 0 of AZD1222 vaccination. All receptors come from an adult in good health.

The chain couples TRBV27 to TRBJ1-5; TRBD1 matches 9 bases. The CDR3 contains 14 residues. V shed 6 bases, J shed 7 bases, and the junction held 7 bases outside the gene matches. Germline CDR1 reads MNHEY; CDR2 reads SMNVEV (reference sequence). The CDR3, as DNA: TGTGCCAGCAGGGATACAGGGGGCGAACAGCCCCAGCATTTT. Translating it yields CASRDTGGEQPQHF.

Only one count was recorded for this clone. The V call is TRBV9, the J call TRBJ2-1; D ambiguous. CDR1 is SGDLS and CDR2 is YYNGEE in the germline V gene. V dropped 0 bases and J dropped 3 bases, with 10 bases sitting between them. This CDR3 is built from 15 residues. The CDR3 here is CASSVGLTIYNEQFF. Here the CDR3 DNA reads TGTGCCAGCAGCGTAGGACTTACCATCTACAATGAGCAGTTCTTC.

CDR3 protein: CASSTGLLNEQFF. The CDR3 region has the DNA TGTGCCAGCAGCACCGGACTACTCAATGAGCAGTTCTTC. The V and J genes are TRBV7-3 and TRBJ2-1; perhaps TRBD2 as D (6 bases). Looked up from germline, CDR1 is SGHTA and CDR2 is FQGTGA. V gave up 5 bases and J gave up 6 bases, with 11 bases separating them. The CDR3 length is 13 residues.

The chain couples TRBV5-1 to TRBJ1-6; D is unresolved. Per germline, CDR1 SGHRS and CDR2 YFSETQ. The CDR3 consists of 16 residues. The V end lost 4 bases, the J end lost 9 bases, and 20 bases lay between the germline ends. In DNA, the CDR3 is TGCGCCAGCAGCGGGTCTGGCGCGGGGAATTCTTCACCCCTCCACTTT. Translating it yields CASSGSGAGNSSPLHF.

The chain links TRBV28 to TRBJ2-5; D remains unclear. The CDR3 length is 14 residues. Germline CDR1 MDHEN, CDR2 SYDVKM. Trimming removed 5 bases at V and 3 bases at J, with 13 bases between. This CDR3 reads CASSPSAPEETQYF. CDR3 in DNA: TGTGCCAGCAGTCCCTCAGCCCCGGAAGAGACCCAGTACTTC.

The J gene is TRBJ1-5, the V gene TRBV27, with D unclear. Trimming removed 6 bases from V and 5 bases from J, with 8 bases in between. CDR3 length: 12 amino acids. From germline, CDR1 is MNHEY and CDR2 SMNVEV (reference sequence). The DNA of the CDR3 is TGTGCCAGCAGCTCAGGAGATCAGCCCCAGCATTTT. This sequence encodes CASSSGDQPQHF.

The rearrangement joins TRBV10-3 to TRBJ2-7, with TRBD2 matching over 7 bases. From germline, CDR1 is ENHRY and CDR2 SYGVKD. The CDR3 loop spans 18 amino acids. Trimming cost V 4 bases and J 1 base; bases outside gene matches: 16. The CDR3 region has the DNA TGTGCCATCAGTGCCCCTTTCATGGGCGGGGGAGTTTCCTACGAGCAGTACTTC. This gives the protein CAISAPFMGGGVSYEQYF.

This clone has just a few counts. This chain joins TRBV7-3 and TRBJ2-2, with unresolved D. V shed 5 bases and J shed 2 bases, with 15 bases lying between them. The CDR3 extends over 16 amino acids. Per the germline V gene, CDR1 is SGHTA and CDR2 is FQGTGA. In DNA form, the CDR3 reads TGTGCCAGCAGCCCCTCCCCGGCGCTAAACACCGGGGAGCTGTTTTTT. This codes for CASSPSPALNTGELFF.

V usage is TRBV10-3 and J usage is TRBJ2-1; 14 bases are shared with TRBD2. The CDR3 runs 16 residues. Germline lookup yields CDR1 ENHRY and CDR2 SYGVKD. The trim removed 3 bases at V and 7 bases at J, leaving 5 bases unmatched. CDR3 protein: CAISDTGLAGANEQFF. CDR3 nucleotides: TGTGCCATCAGTGATACGGGACTAGCGGGAGCGAATGAGCAGTTCTTC.

This clone was seen a single time. The chain carries TRBV15 and TRBJ1-2, with a possible D match to TRBD1 (5 bases). Germline lookup yields CDR1 LNHNV and CDR2 YYDKDF (reference sequence). Trimming stripped 3 bases from V and 11 bases from J, with 19 bases between. This CDR3 is 14 amino acids long. The CDR3 DNA follows: TGTGCCACCAGCAGCCCCGGGACGGATGCGGGATACACCTTC. This gives the protein CATSSPGTDAGYTF. Complete variable domain (other parts from reference TRBV15 and TRBJ1-2): DAMVIQNPRYQVTQFGKPVTLSCSQTLNHNVMYWYQQKSSQAPKLLFHYYDKDFNNEADTPDNFQSRRPNTSFCFLDIRSPGLGDTAMYLCATSSPGTDAGYTFGSGTRLTVV.

The CDR3 DNA is TGTGCCAGCAGTCCTATCAGCGGGAGGGCGCGCGATGAGCAGTTCTTC. Translation gives CASSPISGRARDEQFF. The genes are TRBV11-1 and TRBJ2-1, with TRBD2 identical over 10 bases. Trimming took 6 bases from V and 8 from J; bases not matched to a gene: 13. This CDR3 region has 16 residues. CDR1 and CDR2 from the germline V gene are SGHAT and FQDESV (reference sequence).

The chain uses TRBV18 and TRBJ1-2, with D unclear. Germline V gene data show CDR1 as KGHSH and CDR2 as LQKENI. The CDR3 spans 13 residues. V shed 4 bases and J shed 7 bases, with 13 bases lying between them. CDR3 region: CASSRSPEAGYTF. The DNA of the CDR3 is TGTGCCAGCTCACGAAGCCCAGAGGCTGGCTACACCTTC.

A single count supports this clone. The genes are TRBV5-1 and TRBJ1-3; D perhaps matches TRBD1 (6 bases). This CDR3 has 14 amino acids. Deletions cut 4 bases from V and 7 bases from J, with 15 bases between. CDR1 SGHRS and CDR2 YFSETQ come from the germline V gene. DNA of the CDR3: TGCGCCAGCAGCCCGGAGTCAGGGGTCAACACCATATATTTT. Encoded protein: CASSPESGVNTIYF.

This chain joins TRBV11-2 and TRBJ2-3; D gene ambiguous. The CDR3 runs 13 residues. Germline-derived CDR1 and CDR2 are SGHAT and FQNNGV. Trimming took 2 bases from V and 3 from J, leaving 6 bases between them. This chain's CDR3 is CASSLSLTDTQYF. For the CDR3, the DNA is TGTGCCAGCAGCTTATCACTGACAGATACGCAGTATTTT.

The CDR3 region has the DNA TGTGCCAGCAGCGTTAGCGGCTCCTACAATGAGCAGTTCTTC. This gives the protein CASSVSGSYNEQFF. The rearrangement joins TRBV9 to TRBJ2-1; D is possibly TRBD2 (6 bases). The V end was cut by 2 bases, the J end by 0 bases, with 6 bases between. In germline, CDR1 is SGDLS, CDR2 YYNGEE. This CDR3 contains 14 residues.

This clone was found once. The rearrangement joins TRBV18 to TRBJ1-5; D is unresolved. V lost 6 bases and J lost 7, with 13 bases in between. CDR3 length equals 13 residues. Germline V gene sequence: CDR1 KGHSH, CDR2 LQKENI. The CDR3 nucleotides read TGTGCCAGCTCCTTTGGGGATGGGCAGCCCCAGCATTTT. It specifies CASSFGDGQPQHF. The whole variable domain, filled in from reference TRBV18 and TRBJ1-5, reads NAGVMQNPRHLVRRRGQEARLRCSPMKGHSHVYWYRQLPEEGLKFMVYLQKENIIDESGMPKERFSAEFPKEGPSILRIQQVVRGDSAAYFCASSFGDGQPQHFGDGTRLSIL.

A few counts support this clone. For the CDR3, the DNA is TGTGCCATCAGTGAGGGGGACATCTCTGGAAACACCATATATTTT. This sequence encodes CAISEGDISGNTIYF. The chain uses TRBV10-3 and TRBJ1-3; a possible D gene is TRBD1 (6 bases). Germline V gene data show CDR1 as ENHRY and CDR2 as SYGVKD. The V gene lost 2 bases and the J gene lost 0 bases, with 8 bases spanning the gap. The CDR3 has 15 residues.

The CDR3 protein is CASSPQAGGIGEQYF. CDR3 nucleotides: TGTGCCAGCAGCCCTCAAGCGGGAGGGATTGGGGAGCAGTACTTC. The chain links TRBV14 to TRBJ2-7; 10 bases fit TRBD2. J was trimmed by 7 bases and V by 4 bases; bases with no gene match: 10. This CDR3 contains 15 residues. CDR1 SGHDN and CDR2 FVKESK come from the germline V gene.

V usage is TRBV10-3 and J usage is TRBJ2-7, with D possibly being TRBD2 (5 bases). V shed 4 bases and J shed 7 bases, with 8 bases lying between them. Germline V gene data show CDR1 as ENHRY and CDR2 as SYGVKD. CDR3 size: 11 residues. The CDR3 protein is CAISGEFEQYF. The CDR3, as DNA: TGTGCCATCAGTGGGGAGTTTGAGCAGTACTTC.

The CDR3 is CASSTPGLAVVSSYNEQFF. CDR3 coding DNA: TGCGCCAGCAGCACACCGGGACTAGCGGTTGTAAGCTCCTACAATGAGCAGTTCTTC. The chain couples TRBV4-1 to TRBJ2-1; 11 bases map to TRBD2. Germline values: CDR1 MGHRA, CDR2 YSYEKL. After removal of 5 bases from V and 0 bases from J, the junction contained 12 bases not matched to a gene. The CDR3 spans 19 residues.

V is TRBV18 and J is TRBJ1-5; unclear D gene. The CDR3 loop spans 13 amino acids. Trimming took 6 bases from V and 5 from J, leaving 11 bases between them. Germline V CDR1 and CDR2: KGHSH, LQKENI. The CDR3 loop is CASSPRRDQPQHF. CDR3 in DNA: TGTGCCAGCTCCCCTAGGAGGGATCAGCCCCAGCATTTT.

The chain employs TRBV28 and TRBJ2-7, with TRBD2 matching over 10 bases. Germline-derived CDR1 and CDR2 are MDHEN and SYDVKM. CDR3 length: 15 amino acids. Trimming removed 0 bases from V and 5 bases from J; junction bases left unmatched: 4. This CDR3 reads CASSLWSGRANEQYF. CDR3 DNA: TGTGCCAGCAGTTTATGGAGCGGGAGGGCCAACGAGCAGTACTTC.

Points on this clone: A junction end diverges from the germline sequence, so it may reflect a read error. The V and J genes are TRBV2 and TRBJ1-5; weak D call: TRBD1 (6 bases). Germline lookup yields CDR1 SNHLY and CDR2 FYNNEI. The CDR3 contains 15 residues. The CDR3 here is CASRRPGDSNRPQHF. CDR3 nucleotide sequence: TGTGCCAGCAGGAGGCCAGGGGATAGCAATCGGCCCCAGCATTTT.